Detailed here is one T cell receptor beta chain. Its antigen is currently not known. Base quality data are lacking; no much larger clone is found one base away. RNA was extracted using the RNeasy kit, and roughly 0.5 to 1 ug of the RNA was reverse transcribed with random hexamers. The immunoSEQ multiplex PCR assay, covering 54 Vbeta and 13 Jbeta segments, was used to amplify TCR beta CDR3 regions. To correct PCR amplification bias, a synthetic template baseline was used for both primer optimization and computational correction. Under the source paper's analysis protocol: Reads were assigned to V, D and J genes according to IMGT and analyzed in immunoSEQ Analyzer, with only productive sequences retained. To calculate clonality, Shannon entropy was normalized by log2 of the number of productive unique sequences and then subtracted from one. Public and private clones were assessed among the 100 most prevalent clones of each patient and control. Clones were defined as Susac-specific if absent from the healthy and MS cohorts, from 1052 published viral clones and from other ImmuneACCESS disease sequences. TCRdb reprocessed the public reads (quality trimming at Q25 with fastp, clone calling with MiXCR) and kept in-frame beta chains. All rows with the same CDR3 protein become a single entry with the most common DNA and genes. TCRdb assigned the V and J calls; the authors' analysis was not used. The sample includes approximately 150,000 distinct CDR3 sequences, with around 86% observed a single time. Roughly 0.5% of the sample is in the top ten clones.

Peripheral blood CD8+ and CD4+ T cells from healthy donors, Susac syndrome patients and multiple sclerosis patients were profiled by high-throughput TCR beta sequencing. Multiple sclerosis controls were treatment-naive patients with stable or active relapsing-remitting disease fulfilling revised McDonald criteria. Bulk CD8+ and CD4+ T cells were purified by magnetic negative isolation, whereas CD8+ TEMRA cells were enriched by FACS. Blood was collected in EDTA tubes and processed within 24 hours, with PBMCs isolated through density gradient centrifugation. PBMCs destined for TCR sequencing were cryopreserved in liquid nitrogen and later thawed in a 37 °C water bath. The sorted or isolated CD4+, CD8+ and CD8+ TEMRA cells reached a purity of at least 90%. This sample was included in a study of CD8 T cells in Susac syndrome (dated by TCRdb to the late 2010s). For the wider study: Whether CD8+ T cell activation and differentiation in Susac syndrome was antigen driven was tested using repertoire sequencing. The clonality of the CD8+ T cell repertoire was compared across about a dozen healthy donors, some 14 Susac syndrome patients and under 19 multiple sclerosis patients.

Overall results and qualifications from the work: The TCR sequencing and HLA analysis was acknowledged to have included a relatively small number of individuals.

Sequencing was done on a sample of CD8+ T cells from PBMCs. The origin of this receptor is a human donor with multiple sclerosis.

For the CDR3, the sequence is CSALAGTPTSTDTQYF. The bases read TGCAGTGCTCTAGCGGGAACCCCTACTAGCACAGATACGCAGTATTTT. The chain is made from TRBV20-1 and TRBJ2-3, with 9 bases aligning to TRBD2. Germline trimming amounts to 5 bases on V and 0 bases on J, with 9 as the count of junction bases outside the gene matches. Counted from cysteine to phenylalanine, this CDR3 has 16 amino acids. The CDR3 DNA has 48 bases and is translated from base 1. CDR1 and CDR2 (DFQATT, SNEGSKA) derive from the germline V gene (reference sequence).